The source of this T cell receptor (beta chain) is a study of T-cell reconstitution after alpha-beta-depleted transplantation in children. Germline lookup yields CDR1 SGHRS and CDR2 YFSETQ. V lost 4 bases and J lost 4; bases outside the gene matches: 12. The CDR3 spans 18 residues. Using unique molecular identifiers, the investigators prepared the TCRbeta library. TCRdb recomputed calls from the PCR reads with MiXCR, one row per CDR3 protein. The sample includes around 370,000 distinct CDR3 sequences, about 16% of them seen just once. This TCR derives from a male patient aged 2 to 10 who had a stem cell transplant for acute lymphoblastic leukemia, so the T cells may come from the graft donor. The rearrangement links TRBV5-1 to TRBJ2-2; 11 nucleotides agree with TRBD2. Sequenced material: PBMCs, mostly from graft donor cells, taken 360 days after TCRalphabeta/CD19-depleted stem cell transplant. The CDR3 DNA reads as TGCGCCAGCAGCCAGAAGTTACTAGCGGGAGATCGCACCGGGGAGCTGTTTTTT. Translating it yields CASSQKLLAGDRTGELFF.